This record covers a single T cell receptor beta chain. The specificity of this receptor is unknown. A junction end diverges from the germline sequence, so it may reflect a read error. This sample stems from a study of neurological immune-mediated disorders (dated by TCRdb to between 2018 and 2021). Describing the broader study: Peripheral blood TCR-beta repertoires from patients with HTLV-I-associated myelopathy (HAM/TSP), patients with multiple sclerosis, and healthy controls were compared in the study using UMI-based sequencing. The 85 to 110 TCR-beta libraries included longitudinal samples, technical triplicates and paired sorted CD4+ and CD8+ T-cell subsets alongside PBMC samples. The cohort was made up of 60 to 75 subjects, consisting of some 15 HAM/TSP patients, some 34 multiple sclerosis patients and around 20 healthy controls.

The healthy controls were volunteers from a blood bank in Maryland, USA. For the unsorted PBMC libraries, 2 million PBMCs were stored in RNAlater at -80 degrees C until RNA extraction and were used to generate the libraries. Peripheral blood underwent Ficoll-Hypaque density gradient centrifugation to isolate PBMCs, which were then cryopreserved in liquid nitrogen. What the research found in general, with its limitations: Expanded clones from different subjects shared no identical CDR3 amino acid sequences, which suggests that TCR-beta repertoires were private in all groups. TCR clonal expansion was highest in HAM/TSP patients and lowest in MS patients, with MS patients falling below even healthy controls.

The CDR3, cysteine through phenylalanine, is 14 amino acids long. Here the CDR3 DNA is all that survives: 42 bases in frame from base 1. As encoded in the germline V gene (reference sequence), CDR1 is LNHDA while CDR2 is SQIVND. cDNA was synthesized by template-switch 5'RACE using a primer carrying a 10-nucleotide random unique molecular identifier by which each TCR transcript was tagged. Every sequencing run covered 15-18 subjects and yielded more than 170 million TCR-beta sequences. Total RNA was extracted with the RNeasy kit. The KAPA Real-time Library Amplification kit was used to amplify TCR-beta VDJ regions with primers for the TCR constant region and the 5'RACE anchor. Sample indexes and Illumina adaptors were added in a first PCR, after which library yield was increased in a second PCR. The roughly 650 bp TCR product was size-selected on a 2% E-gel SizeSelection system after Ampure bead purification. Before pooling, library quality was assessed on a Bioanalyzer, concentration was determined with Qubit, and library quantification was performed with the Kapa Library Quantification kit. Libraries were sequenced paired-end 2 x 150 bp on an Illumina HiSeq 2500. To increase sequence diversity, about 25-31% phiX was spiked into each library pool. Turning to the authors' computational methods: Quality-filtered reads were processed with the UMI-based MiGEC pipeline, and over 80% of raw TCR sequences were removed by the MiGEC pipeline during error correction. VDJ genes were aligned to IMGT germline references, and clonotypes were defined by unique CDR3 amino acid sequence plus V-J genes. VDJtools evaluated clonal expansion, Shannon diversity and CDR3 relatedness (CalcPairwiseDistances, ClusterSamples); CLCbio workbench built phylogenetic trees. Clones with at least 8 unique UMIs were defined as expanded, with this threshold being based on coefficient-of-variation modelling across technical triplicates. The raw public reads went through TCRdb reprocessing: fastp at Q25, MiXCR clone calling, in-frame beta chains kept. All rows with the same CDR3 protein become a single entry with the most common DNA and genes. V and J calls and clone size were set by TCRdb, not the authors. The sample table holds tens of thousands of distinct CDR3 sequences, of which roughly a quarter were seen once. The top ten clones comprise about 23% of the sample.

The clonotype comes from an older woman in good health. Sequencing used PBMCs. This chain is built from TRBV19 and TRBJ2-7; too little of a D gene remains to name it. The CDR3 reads CASSWSISSYEQYF. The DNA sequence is TGTGCAAGTAGTTGGTCGATTAGCTCCTACGAGCAGTACTTC.